These 25 T cell receptor beta chains were all obtained from the same sample, sequenced in a study of beta chain features in type 1 diabetes. The entirety of the isolated RNA underwent reverse transcription, so expressed TCRB transcripts were sequenced. Sequencing used immunoSEQ multiplex PCR; TCRdb keeps in-frame clones, though not all of them. The sample has roughly 450,000 clones; about 14% are singletons. The material sequenced was naive CD4+ T cells from blood. These receptors originate from a young man in good health.

This clone was found a few times. This chain connects TRBV9 to TRBJ2-2, with a possible D match to TRBD1 (6 bases). The CDR3 contains 17 residues. Germline loops: CDR1 SGDLS, CDR2 YYNGEE. Deletions cut 1 base from V and 1 base from J, with 14 bases between. The CDR3 nucleotides are TGTGCCAGCAGCGTACGTACCCGACAGGAGAACACCGGGGAGCTGTTTTTT. Amino acids: CASSVRTRQENTGELFF.

This clone was recorded a few times. V gene TRBV5-1 combines with J gene TRBJ1-1; D ambiguous. Germline V CDR1 and CDR2: SGHRS, YFSETQ. V was pared by 3 bases and J by 5 bases, with 11 bases between. CDR3 length: 13 amino acids. CDR3 sequence (DNA): TGCGCCAGCAGCTGGGCAGACGGGACTGAAGCTTTCTTT. Protein: CASSWADGTEAFF.

The chain combines TRBV27 with TRBJ2-3, with 7 positions matching TRBD1. This CDR3 comprises 15 residues. V was clipped by 7 bases and J by 1 base; unmatched bases: 8. Germline CDR1 reads MNHEY; CDR2 reads SMNVEV (reference sequence). The CDR3 sequence is CASKTGTACTDTQYF. CDR3 bases: TGTGCCAGCAAAACCGGGACAGCCTGCACAGATACGCAGTATTTT.

The J gene is TRBJ2-1, the V gene TRBV27, with D unclear. Germline V gene data show CDR1 as MNHEY and CDR2 as SMNVEV (reference sequence). V was clipped by 10 bases and J by 8 bases, with 15 bases between them. CDR3 size: 12 residues. This CDR3 is CAIERFWDEQFF. In nucleotides, the CDR3 is TGTGCCATCGAGCGCTTTTGGGATGAGCAGTTCTTC.

The chain recombines TRBV5-4 with TRBJ1-2; weak D call: TRBD1 (6 bases). Trimming pared 0 bases from V and 0 bases from J, leaving 12 bases between. This CDR3 has 16 amino acids. Per the germline V gene, CDR1 is SGHNT and CDR2 is YYREEE (reference sequence). The CDR3 reads CASSLDLQGSNYGYTF. As DNA, the CDR3 is TGTGCCAGCAGCTTGGATTTACAGGGATCTAACTATGGCTACACCTTC.

The chain carries TRBV9 and TRBJ2-7, with TRBD1 matching over 8 bases. This CDR3 is built from 14 residues. CDR1 SGDLS and CDR2 YYNGEE come from the germline V gene. The J segment lost 6 bases and the V segment lost 4 bases, leaving 9 bases of the junction unmatched. The CDR3 here is CASSPGQGTPEQYF. CDR3 sequence (DNA): TGTGCCAGCAGCCCCGGACAGGGAACTCCCGAGCAGTACTTC.

This clone was recorded many times. This sequence joins TRBV29-1 and TRBJ2-4; TRBD1 matches at 7 bases. Germline CDR1 and CDR2: SQVTM and ANQGSEA. Trimming removed 7 bases from V and 3 bases from J; junction bases left unmatched: 9. The CDR3 runs 14 residues. The DNA for the CDR3 is TGCAGCGGTAGCCAGGGACAGCACAAAAACATTCAGTACTTC. Protein: CSGSQGQHKNIQYF.

The rearrangement uses TRBV15 and TRBJ2-5; D may be TRBD2 (5 bases). Germline lookup yields CDR1 LNHNV and CDR2 YYDKDF (reference sequence). The ends were cut back, 0 bases at V and 5 bases at J, with 10 bases in the middle. This CDR3 spans 14 amino acids. Here the CDR3 reads CATSRDRTGETQYF. The DNA for the CDR3 is TGTGCCACCAGCAGAGATCGGACGGGGGAGACCCAGTACTTC.

This clone was counted many times. The V gene is TRBV9, the J gene TRBJ2-1; D perhaps matches TRBD1 (5 bases). CDR1 SGDLS and CDR2 YYNGEE come from the germline V gene. CDR3 length: 14 amino acids. V lost 0 bases, J lost 5 bases, and 9 bases lay in between. The CDR3 DNA is TGTGCCAGCAGCGTAGACAGGAGCGACAATGAGCAGTTCTTC. Amino acid sequence: CASSVDRSDNEQFF.

This clone has a handful of counts. The same CDR3 also results from other DNA sequences found in this sample. The chain recombines TRBV7-9 with TRBJ2-5; D call uncertain. CDR1 and CDR2 from the germline V gene are SEHNR and FQNEAQ (reference sequence). Trimming took 5 bases from V and 5 from J, leaving 6 bases between them. This CDR3 has 11 amino acids. CDR3 nucleotide sequence: TGTGCCAGCAGCCCGAGCGAGACCCAGTACTTC. This gives the protein CASSPSETQYF.

CDR3 protein: CASSTRHPTDTQYF. CDR3 bases: TGTGCCAGTAGTACCAGACACCCCACAGATACGCAGTATTTT. The chain joins TRBV19 to TRBJ2-3; D is unclear. Trimming removed 4 bases at V and 2 bases at J, with 10 bases between. There are 14 residues in the CDR3. From germline, CDR1 is LNHDA and CDR2 SQIVND (reference sequence).

The table lists this clone with a few counts. In DNA form, the CDR3 reads TGTGCCAGCAGTCTAGACAGAAACCAAGAGACCCAGTACTTC. Translating gives CASSLDRNQETQYF. The chain has TRBV2 and TRBJ2-5; possibly TRBD1 for D (5 bases). Trimming removed 5 bases at V and 0 bases at J, with 10 bases between. From germline, CDR1 is SNHLY and CDR2 FYNNEI. The CDR3 contains 14 residues.

This sequence joins TRBV30 and TRBJ2-5; D remains unclear. Germline CDR1 reads GTSNPN; CDR2 reads SVGIG (reference sequence). The CDR3 length is 13 residues. With 2 bases removed from V and 2 bases from J, the gap between germline ends came to 9 bases. The CDR3 is CAWSLEYQETQYF. The CDR3, as DNA: TGTGCCTGGAGTTTGGAATATCAAGAGACCCAGTACTTC.

This clone was counted between two and nine times. V and J are TRBV29-1 and TRBJ2-6; no clear D. The CDR3 extends over 13 amino acids. Trimming took off 7 bases at V and 4 bases at J, with 11 bases between the two ends. CDR1 is SQVTM, CDR2 ANQGSEA, per germline. This CDR3 reads CSGVQWGANVLTF. CDR3 DNA: TGCAGCGGTGTACAGTGGGGGGCCAACGTCCTGACTTTC.

Note on this clone: This specimen includes other DNA sequences encoding the same CDR3. The V call is TRBV7-2, the J call TRBJ2-3; D unclear. The V and J ends lost 0 bases and 2 bases respectively, with 9 bases between them. There are 15 residues in the CDR3. CDR1 is SGHTA and CDR2 is FQGNSA in the germline V gene. CDR3 loop: CASSLAGGSTDTQYF. CDR3 coding DNA: TGTGCCAGCAGCTTAGCAGGCGGATCCACAGATACGCAGTATTTT.

V gene TRBV15 combines with J gene TRBJ1-2; TRBD1 aligns across 9 bases. In germline, CDR1 is LNHNV, CDR2 YYDKDF (reference sequence). The CDR3 loop spans 17 amino acids. V shed 0 bases, J shed 0 bases, and the junction held 5 bases outside the gene matches. This CDR3 reads CATSRDLGQGPNYGYTF. The CDR3 DNA is TGTGCCACCAGCAGAGATCTCGGACAGGGGCCTAACTATGGCTACACCTTC.

This clone was seen more than once but under ten times. The V gene is TRBV19, the J gene TRBJ2-1; weak D call: TRBD1 (5 bases). The germline V gene encodes CDR1 LNHDA and CDR2 SQIVND (reference sequence). This CDR3 comprises 15 residues. The germline V and J ends were trimmed by 4 bases and 1 base, with 11 bases remaining between them. CDR3: CASSRLQGSYNEQFF. The DNA of the CDR3 is TGTGCCAGTAGTAGGTTGCAGGGTTCCTACAATGAGCAGTTCTTC. The full variable domain, completed using reference TRBV19 and TRBJ2-1, is DGGITQSPKYLFRKEGQNVTLSCEQNLNHDAMYWYRQDPGQGLRLIYYSQIVNDFQKGDIAEGYSVSREKKESFPLTVTSAQKNPTAFYLCASSRLQGSYNEQFFGPGTRLTVL.

V gene TRBV5-4 combines with J gene TRBJ2-2; the D gene could be TRBD1 or TRBD2 (5 bases each). Germline assignment: CDR1 SGHNT and CDR2 YYREEE (reference sequence). Trimming pared 4 bases from V and 4 bases from J, leaving 11 bases between. The CDR3 runs 14 residues. As DNA, the CDR3 is TGTGCCAGCAGCCACAGGAGGTCCACCGGGGAGCTGTTTTTT. Protein sequence: CASSHRRSTGELFF.

This chain uses TRBV5-1 with TRBJ2-5, with 11 bases that match TRBD2. J lost 2 bases, V lost 0 bases, and 6 bases had no gene match. Germline lookup yields CDR1 SGHRS and CDR2 YFSETQ. The CDR3 totals 17 residues. In DNA form, the CDR3 reads TGCGCCAGCAGCTTGGCCACGTCTAGCGGGGGGCAAGAGACCCAGTACTTC. It is translated as CASSLATSSGGQETQYF.

There are a few counts of this clone. The J gene is TRBJ1-2, the V gene TRBV19; D uncertain. V dropped 6 bases and J dropped 2 bases, with 22 bases sitting between them. Germline CDR1 and CDR2: LNHDA and SQIVND (reference sequence). The CDR3 runs 17 residues. CDR3 nucleotide sequence: TGTGCCAGTAGCAAAGTAAGGGTTACCTCCATAAACTATGGCTACACCTTC. Amino acids: CASSKVRVTSINYGYTF. Full variable domain (missing parts from reference TRBV19 and TRBJ1-2): DGGITQSPKYLFRKEGQNVTLSCEQNLNHDAMYWYRQDPGQGLRLIYYSQIVNDFQKGDIAEGYSVSREKKESFPLTVTSAQKNPTAFYLCASSKVRVTSINYGYTFGSGTRLTVV.

This clone was counted only a few times. The genes are TRBV5-1 and TRBJ2-3; no clear D. Trimming removed 5 bases from V and 2 bases from J, with 12 bases in between. This CDR3 has 14 residues. Germline V gene data show CDR1 as SGHRS and CDR2 as YFSETQ. DNA of the CDR3: TGCGCCAGCAGATATGTATCCAACACAGATACGCAGTATTTT. It specifies CASRYVSNTDTQYF.

This clone was recorded a few times. This chain joins TRBV7-9 and TRBJ2-3, with no clear D. Germline V gene lookup returns CDR1 SEHNR and CDR2 FQNEAQ (reference sequence). The germline V and J ends were trimmed by 0 bases and 2 bases, with 6 bases remaining between them. The CDR3 length is 14 residues. The CDR3 region is CASSLASTTDTQYF. The CDR3 DNA is TGTGCCAGCAGCTTAGCTTCAACCACAGATACGCAGTATTTT.

Only a few counts were recorded for this clone. Other DNA sequences within the sample encode an identical CDR3. The chain combines TRBV14 with TRBJ1-1, with D uncertain. Germline V gene lookup returns CDR1 SGHDN and CDR2 FVKESK. V was trimmed by 3 bases and J by 0 bases, leaving 5 bases between them. The CDR3 sequence is 13 residues long. CDR3 amino acids: CASSQELNTEAFF. The CDR3 DNA reads TGTGCCAGCAGCCAGGAGTTGAACACTGAAGCTTTCTTT.

This clone was counted once. The chain employs TRBV5-6 and TRBJ1-2; no definite D call. V was clipped by 3 bases and J by 1 base, with 10 bases between them. Germline CDR1 reads SGHDT; CDR2 reads YYEEEE. The CDR3 totals 14 residues. CDR3 residues: CASSSDTINYGYTF. The CDR3 coding sequence is TGTGCCAGCAGCTCTGACACCATTAACTATGGCTACACCTTC.

In DNA, the CDR3 is TGTGCCATCACCGACGACGGGACATTTAGGGGCGGGGAGCTGTTTTTT. Translation gives CAITDDGTFRGGELFF. This chain uses TRBV10-3 with TRBJ2-2; TRBD1 is a possible D gene (6 bases). Trimming cost V 7 bases and J 7 bases, with 22 bases left between them. The germline gives CDR1 ENHRY, CDR2 SYGVKD. The CDR3 has 16 residues.